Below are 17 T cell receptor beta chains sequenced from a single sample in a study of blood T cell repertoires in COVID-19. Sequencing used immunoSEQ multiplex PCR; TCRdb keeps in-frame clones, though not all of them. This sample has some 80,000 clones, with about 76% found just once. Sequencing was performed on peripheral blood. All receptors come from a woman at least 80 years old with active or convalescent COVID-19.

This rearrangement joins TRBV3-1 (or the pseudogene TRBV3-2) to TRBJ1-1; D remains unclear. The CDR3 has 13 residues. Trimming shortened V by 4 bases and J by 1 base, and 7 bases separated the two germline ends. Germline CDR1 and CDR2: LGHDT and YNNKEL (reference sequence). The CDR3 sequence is CASSLSRNTEAFF. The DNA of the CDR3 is TGTGCCAGCAGCCTGAGCCGGAACACTGAAGCTTTCTTT.

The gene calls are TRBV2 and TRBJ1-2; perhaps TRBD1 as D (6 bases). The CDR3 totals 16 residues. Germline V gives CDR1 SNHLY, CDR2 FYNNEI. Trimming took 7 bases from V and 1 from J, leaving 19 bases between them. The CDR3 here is CASTPRSWTDNYGYTF. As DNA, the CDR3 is TGTGCCAGCACCCCCCGGTCGTGGACAGATAACTATGGCTACACCTTC.

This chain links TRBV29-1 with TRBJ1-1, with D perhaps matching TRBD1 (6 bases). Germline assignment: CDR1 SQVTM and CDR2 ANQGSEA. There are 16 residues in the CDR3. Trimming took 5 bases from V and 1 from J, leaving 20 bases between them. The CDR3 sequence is CSVRFDDGQPNTEAFF. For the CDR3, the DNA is TGCAGCGTTCGTTTCGATGACGGACAGCCGAACACTGAAGCTTTCTTT.

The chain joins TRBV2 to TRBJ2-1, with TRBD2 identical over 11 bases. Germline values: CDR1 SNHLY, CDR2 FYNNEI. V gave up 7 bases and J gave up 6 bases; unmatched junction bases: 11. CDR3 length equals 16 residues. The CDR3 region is CASKYGLAGLGNEQFF. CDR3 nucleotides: TGTGCCAGCAAATACGGACTAGCGGGTTTAGGCAATGAGCAGTTCTTC.

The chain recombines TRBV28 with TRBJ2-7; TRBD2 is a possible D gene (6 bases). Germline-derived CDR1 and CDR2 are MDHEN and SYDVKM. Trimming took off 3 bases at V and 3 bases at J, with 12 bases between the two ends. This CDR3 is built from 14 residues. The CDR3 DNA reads TGTGCCAGCAGTTTCGGAGGGGTAAACTACGAGCAGTACTTC. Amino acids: CASSFGGVNYEQYF.

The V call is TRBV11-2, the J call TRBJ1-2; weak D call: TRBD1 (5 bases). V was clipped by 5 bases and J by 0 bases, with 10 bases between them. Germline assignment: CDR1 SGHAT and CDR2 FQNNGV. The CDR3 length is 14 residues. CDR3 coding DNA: TGTGCCAGCAGCCGCGGGACTGCTAACTATGGCTACACCTTC. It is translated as CASSRGTANYGYTF.

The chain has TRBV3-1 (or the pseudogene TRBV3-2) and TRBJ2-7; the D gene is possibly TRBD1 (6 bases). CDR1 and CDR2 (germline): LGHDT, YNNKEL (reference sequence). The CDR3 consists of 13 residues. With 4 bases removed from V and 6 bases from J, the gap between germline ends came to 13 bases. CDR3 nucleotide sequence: TGTGCCAGCAGCCTGGGGGCGCTGTCCGAGCAGTACTTC. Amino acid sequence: CASSLGALSEQYF.

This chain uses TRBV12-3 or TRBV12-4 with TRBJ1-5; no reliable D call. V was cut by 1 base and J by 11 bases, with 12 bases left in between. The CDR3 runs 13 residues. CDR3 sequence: CASSLEQRGTQHF. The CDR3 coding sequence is TGTGCCAGCAGTTTAGAGCAGCGCGGAACCCAGCATTTT.

The CDR3: CASSRGQGLITEAFF. In DNA form, the CDR3 reads TGCGCCAGCAGCCGTGGTCAGGGGCTGATCACTGAAGCTTTCTTT. The chain joins TRBV5-1 to TRBJ1-1; possibly TRBD1 for D (6 bases). The V gene's germline CDR1 is SGHRS and CDR2 YFSETQ. V lost 4 bases and J 4 bases, leaving 17 bases between the germline ends. The CDR3 has 15 residues.

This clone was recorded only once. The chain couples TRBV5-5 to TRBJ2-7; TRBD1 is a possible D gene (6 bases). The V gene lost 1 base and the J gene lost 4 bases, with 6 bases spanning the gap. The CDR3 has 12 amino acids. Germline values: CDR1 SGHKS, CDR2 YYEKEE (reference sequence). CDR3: CASSLTGYEQYF. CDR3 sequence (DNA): TGTGCCAGCAGCTTGACAGGGTACGAGCAGTACTTC.

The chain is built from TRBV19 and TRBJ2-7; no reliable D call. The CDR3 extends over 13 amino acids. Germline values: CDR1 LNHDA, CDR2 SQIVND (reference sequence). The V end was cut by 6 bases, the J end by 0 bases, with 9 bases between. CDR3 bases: TGTGCCAGTAGGGTCCCGAGCTCCTACGAGCAGTACTTC. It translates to CASRVPSSYEQYF.

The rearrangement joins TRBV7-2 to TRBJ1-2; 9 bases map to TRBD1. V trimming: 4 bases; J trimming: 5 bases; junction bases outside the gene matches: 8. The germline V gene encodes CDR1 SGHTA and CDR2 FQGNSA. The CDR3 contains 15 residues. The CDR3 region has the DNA TGTGCCAGCAGCTCCGGGACAGGGATCGTTTATGGCTACACCTTC. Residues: CASSSGTGIVYGYTF.

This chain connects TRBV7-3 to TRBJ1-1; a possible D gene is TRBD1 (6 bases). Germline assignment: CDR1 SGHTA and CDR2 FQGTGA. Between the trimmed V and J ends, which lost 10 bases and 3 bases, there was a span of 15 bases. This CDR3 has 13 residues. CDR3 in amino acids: CATSQGPDTEAFF. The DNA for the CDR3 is TGTGCCACCTCACAGGGACCCGACACTGAAGCTTTCTTT.

Written as DNA, the CDR3 is TGTGCCAGCAGCGAGGGGACAGCTAAGGGTTATGAAGCTTTCTTT. Its translation: CASSEGTAKGYEAFF. The chain uses TRBV9 and TRBJ1-1; TRBD1 matches at 7 bases. The CDR3 is 15 amino acids. V shed 3 bases and J 7 bases; nucleotides not matched to a gene: 12. Germline V gives CDR1 SGDLS, CDR2 YYNGEE. Looking up the rest from reference TRBV9 and TRBJ1-1 gives the full variable domain: DSGVTQTPKHLITATGQRVTLRCSPRSGDLSVYWYQQSLDQGLQFLIQYYNGEERAKGNILERFSAQQFPDLHSELNLSSLELGDSALYFCASSEGTAKGYEAFFGQGTRLTVV.

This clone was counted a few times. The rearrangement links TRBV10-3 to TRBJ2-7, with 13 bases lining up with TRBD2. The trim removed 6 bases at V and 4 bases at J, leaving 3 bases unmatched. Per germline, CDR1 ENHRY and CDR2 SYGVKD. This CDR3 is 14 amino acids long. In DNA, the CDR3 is TGTGCCATCAGACAGGGACTAGCGGGGTACGAGCAGTACTTC. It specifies CAIRQGLAGYEQYF.

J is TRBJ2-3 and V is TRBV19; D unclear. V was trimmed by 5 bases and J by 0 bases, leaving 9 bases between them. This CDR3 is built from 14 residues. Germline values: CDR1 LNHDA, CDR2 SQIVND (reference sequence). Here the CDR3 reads CASSPSVSTDTQYF. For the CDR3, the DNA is TGTGCCAGTAGTCCCTCTGTAAGCACAGATACGCAGTATTTT.

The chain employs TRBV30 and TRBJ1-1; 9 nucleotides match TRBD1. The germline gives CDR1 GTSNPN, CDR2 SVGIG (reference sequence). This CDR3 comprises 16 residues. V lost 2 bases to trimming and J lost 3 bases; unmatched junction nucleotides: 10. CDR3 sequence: CAWSPGTGRGYTEAFF. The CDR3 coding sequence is TGTGCCTGGAGTCCCGGGACAGGGAGGGGTTACACTGAAGCTTTCTTT.